This T cell receptor beta chain was sequenced in a study of cytomegalovirus exposure and HLA in healthy donors (dated by TCRdb to the late 2010s). Regarding the study in general: An earlier analysis of 550 to 700 of the donors reported about 250 Gb of sequence data and some 120 million unique TCR beta sequences from around 200 million T cells. An early release that covered fewer than 750 HLA-typed donors contained around 300 gigabases of sequencing data and tens of millions of unique TCR sequences. Among the roughly 400 genotyped donors, roughly 80% belonged to the genetic ancestry cluster associated with self-reported Caucasian donors. The study aimed to test whether signatures of past pathogen exposure could be identified by cataloging public T cell receptors. The T cell repertoires of 666 subjects were profiled by immunosequencing and related to cytomegalovirus serostatus. Besides the first cohort of roughly 640 subjects, a separate validation cohort made up of 120 different subjects was used. To predict cytomegalovirus infection status, the study combined high-throughput TCR immunosequencing, statistical association of individual TCRs with disease status, and machine learning. In a later analysis, previously published TCR beta repertoires from several hundred donors were re-analyzed and high-resolution HLA genotyping was added so that TCR occurrence patterns could be studied. The later analysis used no new phenotypic data to find candidate immune exposures, relying instead on TCR beta sequences and their occurrence across donors. An earlier analysis of some 500 of the donors applied high-throughput TCR beta sequencing to assess whether each TCR beta V gene segment acted as functional or pseudogenic. Alongside the repertoire data, information on donor age, sex, ethnicity and CMV serostatus was compiled. A later genetic analysis used genome-wide SNP genotypes for about three fifths of the 666 donors, treating that subset as a discovery cohort. Every repertoire in the discovery cohort had been generated on one and the same sequencing platform. HLA typing included class I and class II loci at four-digit resolution. The number of typed donors differed by locus: about 629-630 for A, B, C, DRB1 and DQB1; 522 for DQA1; 606 for DPA1; and roughly 490 for DPB1. Roughly 5 DR-DQ haplotypes were handled as single units for association and clustering, since linkage in the cohort was strong. On average, roughly 240,000 unique TCR beta nucleotide sequences were sequenced per donor among some 430 genotyped donors of the cohort, with roughly 18% of those sequences being non-productive. What the study reported, not specific to this receptor: The authors suggested that the approach could potentially be generalized to other disease states and immunological phenotypes. Compared with equally common non-associated chains, HLA-associated TCR beta chains in a later analysis were more clonally expanded and had lower generation probabilities. Presence/absence analyses assumed roughly uniform sequencing depth across donors, an assumption that may not hold. Because counts were too low, seventeen rarely observed V segments, including chromosome 9 orphons, were excluded from the earlier analysis of around 590 of the donors. In an earlier analysis of approximately 590 of the donors, most TCR beta V segments were observed in productive rearrangements about 87% or about 30% of the time, broadly matching IMGT annotations. A later analysis reported that several top co-occurrence clusters appeared linked to parvovirus B19, influenza, CMV and Epstein-Barr virus. Only TCR beta chains were sequenced in this cohort, and the absence of alpha or paired-chain data limited detectable features. Because HLA typing was unavailable for some donors at each locus, only the typed subset was used in association tests. At a false discovery rate of 0.05, a later analysis linked under 20,000 TCR beta sequences to specific HLA alleles. When HLA alleles, especially DR and DQ, strongly co-occurred, attributing TCR associations to individual alleles was difficult. A further reported finding was that TCR beta sequences accurately predicted the HLA-A and HLA-B alleles for most subjects in the first cohort. According to a later analysis, TCR association rates differed among HLA loci, with DRB1 alleles showing the most associated TCRs and HLA-C alleles showing the fewest. According to a later analysis, most CMV-associated TCR beta chains appeared to be HLA-restricted, and the HLA associations seemed to be driven largely by CMV exposure. A few of the identified cytomegalovirus-associated TCR beta chains were confirmed in vitro to be specific for cytomegalovirus antigens. Linkage disequilibrium might explain the correlated functional status among segregating V segments, but an unknown experimental factor could not be ruled out. Most TCR sequences were observed very rarely across donors, whereas some public TCRs were present in many individuals. Some IMGT-functional V segments, including TRBV6-2 and TRBV6-3, could not be told apart with the 87-base-pair reads, so those segments were excluded. Compared with the roughly 710-donor mean, donors in an Asian-associated ancestry cluster had fewer N-insertions in productive TCRs, according to a later genetic analysis. A group of highly shared sequence variants was considered likely to be a technical artifact of the sequencing pipeline. The classifier was reported to diagnose cytomegalovirus status with high specificity and sensitivity in both the original cohort and the validation cohort. The only immune exposure information available for the cohort was CMV serostatus. A total of around 150 TCR beta chains were listed by the study as associated with cytomegalovirus. An association between a missense DCLRE1C variant and V-gene and J-gene trimming of TCR beta chains was found in a later genetic analysis and replicated in an independent cohort.

The cohort was made up of approximately 670 healthy bone marrow donors. At the time of sampling, every cohort member was nominally healthy, though immune exposures that went unrecorded were likely present. The donor was CMV seronegative and was included in the group of approximately 350 seronegative cohort members. A peripheral blood sample was provided by each donor, and peripheral blood mononuclear cells were used for TCR beta sequencing. The Qiagen DNeasy Blood Extraction Kit was used to extract genomic DNA from the blood cell samples. Measured from the cysteine to the phenylalanine, the CDR3 is 11 residues long. The CDR3 DNA has 33 bases and is translated from base 1. CDR1 and CDR2 were assigned from the germline V gene as MDHEN and SYDVKM. V is cut by 6 bases and J by 10 bases, and the space between the germline ends is 12 bases. This clone was counted a few times. Its antigen has not been determined. The record has no base qualities; no much larger clone is one base away.

To prepare the library, the immunoSEQ multiplex PCR assay was applied. For the multiplex PCR, a mixture combining 60 forward primers for TCR Vbeta segments and 13 reverse primers for TCR Jbeta segments was used. The CDR3 region of rearranged TCR beta genes was amplified from genomic DNA with a multiplex PCR assay. The amplified TCR beta libraries were sequenced on the Illumina HiSeq System as 87-base-pair reads. The paper's processing steps were these. A later analysis tallied tens of millions of unique TCR beta chains across the 550 to 850 repertoires, and approximately 12 million of those chains were shared by two or more donors. Raw reads were error-corrected and collapsed into unique sequences by a nearest-neighbor algorithm in which closely related sequences were merged to remove PCR and sequencing errors. CDR3 sequences were aligned to IMGT reference sequences to assign V, D and J gene segments. Each retained sequence needed at least a six-nucleotide match to both a V gene segment and a J gene segment. Rearrangements were called productive when the CDR3 lacked stop codons and stayed in frame with V and J; all others were non-productive. Following IMGT convention, CDR3 was defined as the stretch from the second conserved V-encoded cysteine up to the conserved J-encoded phenylalanine. The earlier analysis of about 610 of the donors excluded sequences that lacked an unambiguous match to a single V gene segment. In an earlier analysis of about 590 of the donors, a V segment was called functional when productive rearrangements were above 56.7%, and segregating when the standard deviation between donors exceeded 5%. A statistical classification framework was built for diagnosing cytomegalovirus status from the catalog of TCR beta chain sequences. A later analysis assigned V and J genes by comparing TCR nucleotide sequences with IMGT/GENE-DB human TR gene sequences. In a later analysis, CDR3 sequences and most-parsimonious VDJ recombination scenarios were assigned using the TCRdist pipeline. In a later analysis, each TCR beta chain was defined by its CDR3 amino acid sequence together with its V-gene family, and reads lacking a unique V-gene family were excluded. In a later analysis, nearly 600 highly shared, low-generation-probability nucleotide sequences were removed to address suspected cross-contamination and a sequencing artifact. For each public chain, a later analysis derived a clonal expansion index from normalized ranks of inferred template counts within each repertoire. In a later analysis, generation probabilities were computed with a VDJ recombination model fitted to out-of-frame rearrangements, and the resulting probabilities were checked against IGoR. In a later analysis, TCR-TCR, TCR-HLA and TCR-CMV co-occurrence was scored with hypergeometric tests, and a repertoire-size bias correction was applied to TCR pairs. False discovery rates were estimated in a later analysis by permuting HLA or CMV assignments 20 times. A later analysis grouped co-occurring TCRs with DBSCAN, adding TCRdist sequence similarity when clustering within HLA-allele-positive subsets. Co-occurrence clustering excluded repertoires with fewer than 30,000 or more than 120,000 public chains, plus five with anomalous nucleotide sharing. In its TCRdb copy, this immuneACCESS table keeps in-frame sequences only and misses some clones. Where compared with another copy, unresolved V genes explain less than half of these, and the others have no known cause. Clone size and the V and J calls come from that table; the DNA yielded D and trimming. The sample includes roughly 100,000 clones, with roughly 15% observed a single time. Of the sample, around 0.86% is held by the ten largest clones.

The rearrangement joined TRBV28 to TRBJ1-1, with the D gene uncertain. This TCR came from a female donor in good health and CMV-seronegative. Sample: PBMCs. The DNA reads TGTGCCAGCAGCCCTGACTTGAGAGCTTTCTTT. Translation gives CASSPDLRAFF.